A selection of T cell receptor beta chains follows, all from one sample in a study of blood T cell repertoires in COVID-19. Produced via immunoSEQ multiplex PCR; TCRdb's table is partial and in-frame only. The table shows about 96,000 clones, with about 87% occurring only once. The specimen sequenced was peripheral blood. The receptors were gathered from a human donor with COVID-19, enrolled during active disease. The donor label of this sample is uncertain. Both conserved end residues are part of each CDR3. The D gene is left open where the match is weak. Some rows mark clone size as missing; the rest say once, few, many or name a class of expanded clone.

abundance	len	d_gene	v_gene	j_gene	CDR3aa	CDR3nt
NA	17	TRBD1	TRBV5-6	TRBJ1-2	CASSKRGQGAINYGYTF	TGTGCCAGCAGCAAACGGGGACAGGGGGCCATTAACTATGGCTACACCTTC
NA	14	NA	TRBV4-1	TRBJ1-2	CASSPVTGRYGYTF	TGCGCCAGCAGCCCTGTAACAGGTCGGTATGGCTACACCTTC
NA	16	NA	TRBV7-7	TRBJ2-2	CASSPDSPANTGELFF	TGTGCTAGCAGCCCGGACAGTCCCGCGAACACCGGGGAGCTGTTTTTT
once	17	TRBD1	TRBV18	TRBJ2-7	CASSSRFPGQGANEQYF	TGTGCCAGCTCTTCAAGATTTCCGGGACAGGGGGCAAACGAGCAGTACTTC
NA	19	TRBD1	TRBV14	TRBJ1-2	CASSPLFPRTGGFNYGYTF	TGTGCCAGCAGCCCGTTATTTCCGAGGACAGGAGGCTTTAACTATGGCTACACCTTC
NA	11	NA	TRBV20-1	TRBJ2-3	CSATSTDTQYF	TGCAGTGCTACTAGCACAGATACGCAGTATTTT
NA	13	TRBD1	TRBV19	TRBJ2-7	CATRGRGPVEQYF	TGTGCCACCAGGGGCAGGGGGCCGGTCGAGCAGTACTTC
NA	14	NA	TRBV11-3	TRBJ2-7	CASSLGRGTDEQYF	TGTGCCAGCAGCTTAGGCAGGGGAACGGACGAGCAGTACTTC
few	15	NA	TRBV19	TRBJ1-4	CASSERGHDREKLFF	TGTGCCAGTAGTGAAAGGGGACACGACCGTGAAAAACTGTTTTTT
NA	13	NA	TRBV11-2	TRBJ1-1	CASSLDSVAEAFF	TGTGCCAGCAGCTTAGATTCCGTCGCTGAAGCTTTCTTT
NA	13	TRBD1	TRBV20-1	TRBJ2-7	CSASDRGTYEQYF	TGCAGTGCTAGTGACAGGGGAACCTACGAGCAGTACTTC
few	15	TRBD1	TRBV7-2	TRBJ1-5	CASSLGDRERQPQHF	TGTGCCAGCAGCTTGGGGGACAGGGAACGTCAGCCCCAGCATTTT
NA	13	NA	TRBV6-1	TRBJ1-1	CASSELEQAEAFF	TGTGCCAGCAGTGAATTGGAACAGGCTGAAGCTTTCTTT
NA	13	TRBD1	TRBV15	TRBJ2-7	CATSRVRGREQYF	TGTGCCACCAGCAGAGTTAGGGGGCGGGAGCAGTACTTC
NA	15	TRBD1	TRBV11-2	TRBJ1-1	CASSLATTGYNEAFF	TGTGCCAGCAGCTTAGCAACGACAGGGTATAATGAAGCTTTCTTT
NA	13	NA	TRBV27	TRBJ1-2	CASSLEGVGGYTF	TGTGCCAGCAGTTTGGAGGGCGTAGGTGGCTACACCTTC
NA	14	TRBD1	TRBV18	TRBJ1-4	CASSPGTGREKLFF	TGTGCCAGCTCACCGGGGACAGGTCGTGAAAAACTGTTTTTT
once	13	TRBD1	TRBV19	TRBJ1-1	CASSGQGATEAFF	TGTGCCAGTAGCGGACAGGGGGCGACTGAAGCTTTCTTT
NA	14	TRBD1	TRBV5-1	TRBJ2-7	CASSGQGEAYEQYF	TGCGCCAGCAGCGGACAGGGAGAAGCCTACGAGCAGTACTTC
few	15	TRBD1	TRBV11-2	TRBJ1-2	CASSLTGEVNYGYTF	TGTGCCAGCAGCTTAACAGGGGAGGTTAACTATGGCTACACCTTC
NA	15	NA	TRBV5-1	TRBJ2-7	CASSLEQDSSYEQYF	TGCGCCAGCAGCTTGGAACAGGATAGCTCCTACGAGCAGTACTTC
NA	13	NA	TRBV19	TRBJ2-1	CAISRSSYNEQFF	TGTGCCATAAGCCGGAGCTCCTACAATGAGCAGTTCTTC
once	15	TRBD1	TRBV6-2/TRBV6-3	TRBJ2-1	CASSFGQGITDEQFF	TGTGCCAGCAGTTTCGGACAGGGAATCACGGATGAGCAGTTCTTC
NA	15	NA	TRBV6-5	TRBJ2-7	CASSYGRLSSYEQYF	TGTGCCAGCAGTTACGGTAGACTTAGCTCCTACGAGCAGTACTTC
NA	15	TRBD2	TRBV7-6	TRBJ2-5	CASSRLAGVKETQYF	TGTGCCAGCAGTCGCCTAGCGGGGGTGAAGGAGACCCAGTACTTC
once	14	NA	TRBV6-5	TRBJ1-6	CASKPGLLNSPLHF	TGTGCCAGCAAACCGGGACTCCTAAATTCACCCCTCCACTTT
NA	15	NA	TRBV6-1	TRBJ1-1	CASSETQGPWVEAFF	TGTGCCAGCAGTGAAACACAGGGACCGTGGGTTGAAGCTTTCTTT
NA	16	NA	TRBV5-4	TRBJ1-2	CASSLQRGGDNYGYTF	TGTGCCAGCAGCTTGCAAAGGGGAGGAGATAACTATGGCTACACCTTC
few	15	TRBD1	TRBV5-4	TRBJ1-2	CASSSRDRGLYGYTF	TGTGCCAGCAGCTCCCGGGACAGGGGGCTTTATGGCTACACCTTC
NA	15	NA	TRBV19	TRBJ1-5	CASSLSDPYNQPQHF	TGTGCCAGTAGTCTCTCAGATCCGTACAATCAGCCCCAGCATTTT